A single sample gave rise to the 26 T cell receptor beta chains below, sequenced in a study of T cells in Graves' hyperthyroidism and ophthalmopathy. TCR beta CDR3 sequences were amplified from RNA transcripts. HTBI primers were the set used in a first-round RT-PCR of the TCR CDR3. Using its own MiXCR run on the multiplex PCR reads, TCRdb lists one record per CDR3 protein. The table records approximately 870,000 distinct CDR3 sequences, 38% of them present only once. The sequenced sample consisted of blood. These receptors originate from a man aged 18-30 years with Graves' hyperthyroidism.

The sample holds many counts of this clonotype. This rearrangement joins TRBV15 to TRBJ1-1; D is ambiguous. Trimming took 0 bases from V and 5 from J, leaving 13 bases between them. The CDR3 is 15 amino acids. CDR1 and CDR2 from the germline V gene are LNHNV and YYDKDF (reference sequence). The CDR3 DNA follows: TGTGCCACCAGCAGAGATGCCTTGGTGGGGACTGAAGCTTTCTTT. It encodes CATSRDALVGTEAFF.

This clonotype was seen only a few times. This chain links TRBV7-6 with TRBJ2-5; D is perhaps TRBD1 or TRBD2 (5 bases each). The germline CDR1 and CDR2 sequences are SGHVS and FNYEAQ. Trimming left V 1 base short and J 5 bases short, with 14 bases between. This CDR3 is 15 amino acids long. The CDR3 nucleotides read TGTGCCAGCAGCTTAGGGGGGTCTGCTACGGAGACCCAGTACTTC. It encodes CASSLGGSATETQYF.

The chain employs TRBV6-5 and TRBJ1-1, with D uncertain. The V end lost 5 bases, the J end lost 0 bases, and 13 bases lay between the germline ends. Germline lookup yields CDR1 MNHEY and CDR2 SVGAGI. This CDR3 is built from 15 residues. CDR3 loop: CASSEFENVNTEAFF. CDR3 coding DNA: TGTGCCAGCAGTGAATTCGAGAATGTGAACACTGAAGCTTTCTTT.

This clonotype was observed a few times. This rearrangement joins TRBV9 to TRBJ2-7; 7 nucleotides agree with TRBD2. The CDR3 spans 15 residues. Germline CDR1 reads SGDLS; CDR2 reads YYNGEE. Trimming took 7 bases from V and 5 from J; bases not matched to a gene: 15. The CDR3 spells CASGRPPASGNEQYF. CDR3 coding DNA: TGTGCCAGCGGTCGCCCCCCGGCCAGCGGGAACGAGCAGTACTTC.

This clonotype was seen a few times. This chain links TRBV7-9 with TRBJ1-1; perhaps TRBD1 as D (6 bases). Looked up from germline, CDR1 is SEHNR and CDR2 is FQNEAQ (reference sequence). V lost 5 bases and J 13 bases, leaving 17 bases between the germline ends. The CDR3 totals 12 residues. The CDR3 nucleotides read TGTGCCAGCAGCCACGGACAGTATTTTGGTTTCTTT. Translated: CASSHGQYFGFF.

V gene TRBV2 combines with J gene TRBJ2-2, with D possibly TRBD1 on 5 matching bases. Germline lookup yields CDR1 SNHLY and CDR2 FYNNEI. The CDR3 contains 14 residues. The V gene lost 5 bases and the J gene lost 6 bases, with 13 bases spanning the gap. The CDR3 DNA follows: TGTGCCAGCAGTCCCCAGGGCTGGTCCGGGGAGCTGTTTTTT. It yields the protein CASSPQGWSGELFF.

J is TRBJ1-1 and V is TRBV6-5; tentative D call: TRBD1 (6 bases). The CDR3 runs to 16 residues. Germline-derived CDR1 and CDR2 are MNHEY and SVGAGI. With 0 bases removed from V and 0 bases from J, the gap between germline ends came to 11 bases. The CDR3 DNA follows: TGTGCCAGCAGTTACTCGGCAGGGGCGCTGAACACTGAAGCTTTCTTT. Its translation is CASSYSAGALNTEAFF.

Regarding this clonotype: This sequence may be a read error, since a much larger clone differs from it by one base. V usage is TRBV2 and J usage is TRBJ1-1; D not certain. Germline V gives CDR1 SNHLY, CDR2 FYNNEI. The CDR3 runs 13 residues. The V gene lost 7 bases and the J gene lost 7 bases, with 16 bases spanning the gap. As DNA, the CDR3 is TGTGCCAGCAATGGAGGCTCTGGGGATGAAGCTTTCTTT. It yields the protein CASNGGSGDEAFF.

This clonotype was detected many times. The rearrangement links TRBV6-5 to TRBJ2-5; D unclear. There are 12 residues in the CDR3. With 5 bases removed from V and 3 bases from J, the gap between germline ends came to 7 bases. Germline CDR1 is MNHEY and CDR2 is SVGAGI. The DNA for the CDR3 is TGTGCCAGCAGTCCCGGTGAAGAGACCCAGTACTTC. This encodes CASSPGEETQYF.

This clonotype occurred a few times. The chain combines TRBV20-1 with TRBJ1-2, with a weak D call TRBD1 (5 bases). The CDR3 consists of 13 residues. CDR1 DFQATT and CDR2 SNEGSKA come from the germline V gene (reference sequence). V lost 5 bases and J lost 6, with 16 bases in between. The CDR3 region has the DNA TGCAGTGCTTGGGGGACCAGTATGGATGGCTACACCTTC. The encoded protein is CSAWGTSMDGYTF.

Details on this clonotype: The CDR3 end shows no conserved phenylalanine or tryptophan, and so a read error is likely. This chain connects TRBV2 to TRBJ1-1; D might be TRBD1 (5 bases). Germline V gene lookup returns CDR1 SNHLY and CDR2 FYNNEI. V lost 10 bases, J lost 4 bases, and 22 bases lay in between. The CDR3 has 15 amino acids. Here the CDR3 DNA reads TGTGCCACCGAAATCCCCAGGGAGGGGATCACTGAAGCTTTCCTT. This sequence encodes CATEIPREGITEAFL.

As regards this clonotype: This may be a read error: a much more frequent sequence differs by one nucleotide. The rearrangement links TRBV6-5 to TRBJ1-1, with D tentatively TRBD1 (5 bases). In germline, CDR1 is MNHEY, CDR2 SVGAGI. V lost 6 bases and J 10 bases, leaving 15 bases between the germline ends. CDR3 length: 12 amino acids. CDR3 sequence (DNA): TGTGCCAGCAGACCCCAACCGGGGGTAGCTTTCTTT. Amino acids: CASRPQPGVAFF.

As for this clonotype: This may be a read error, as it is one base from a much larger clone. The V call is TRBV19, the J call TRBJ2-2; D possibly corresponds to TRBD1 (6 bases). Germline V gives CDR1 LNHDA, CDR2 SQIVND (reference sequence). The CDR3 spans 13 residues. The CDR3 protein is CASKAGAVGEPFF. The CDR3 DNA reads TGTGCCAGTAAAGCAGGGGCGGTCGGGGAGCCGTTTTTT.

V gene TRBV3-1 combines with J gene TRBJ2-7; no firm D call. The germline CDR1 and CDR2 sequences are LGHDT and YNNKEL (reference sequence). The V gene lost 0 bases and the J gene lost 7 bases, with 13 bases spanning the gap. The CDR3 contains 14 residues. CDR3 nucleotides: TGTGCCAGCAGCCAAGATCTGCAGCTGGAGGAGCAGTACTTC. It encodes CASSQDLQLEEQYF.

CDR3 sequence reads: CASSEGQGFNEQYF. The CDR3 DNA reads as TGTGCCAGCAGTGAGGGACAGGGGTTTAACGAGCAGTACTTC. V is TRBV2 and J is TRBJ2-7; TRBD1 aligns across 10 bases. Germline CDR1 reads SNHLY; CDR2 reads FYNNEI. V was pared by 3 bases and J by 5 bases, with 4 bases of the junction left unmatched. The CDR3 totals 14 residues.

V usage is TRBV12-3 or TRBV12-4 and J usage is TRBJ1-4; no clear D. The CDR3 is made up of 15 amino acids. Trimming removed 6 bases at V and 4 bases at J, with 15 bases between. CDR3 coding DNA: TGTGCCAGCAGCGACCGTAAGACGGTTAATGAAAAACTGTTTTTT. Translation gives CASSDRKTVNEKLFF.

The chain employs TRBV11-2 and TRBJ1-1; D is unresolved. Germline lookup yields CDR1 SGHAT and CDR2 FQNNGV. The CDR3 loop spans 14 amino acids. The V and J ends lost 5 bases and 2 bases respectively, with 12 bases between them. The CDR3 bases are TGTGCCAGCAGCCTCTTTGCGGTTAACACTGAAGCTTTCTTT. Translating it yields CASSLFAVNTEAFF. The full variable domain, completed using reference TRBV11-2 and TRBJ1-1, is EAGVAQSPRYKIIEKRQSVAFWCNPISGHATLYWYQQILGQGPKLLIQFQNNGVVDDSQLPKDRFSAERLKGVDSTLKIQPAKLEDSAVYLCASSLFAVNTEAFFGQGTRLTVV.

In the case of this clonotype: A much more abundant neighbour one base away suggests this may be a read error. The conserved final phenylalanine or tryptophan is absent from the CDR3, which likely points to a read error. The rearrangement uses TRBV7-9 and TRBJ1-3, with 8 bases fitting TRBD1. The junction had 0 bases not matched to a gene; V was cut back by 1 base and J by 4 bases. The CDR3 has 14 residues. The germline V gene has CDR1 SEHNR and CDR2 FQNEAQ (reference sequence). DNA for the CDR3: TGTGCCAGCAGCTTAGACAGGGGGGGAAACACCATATATTCT. Translated, it gives CASSLDRGGNTIYS.

This clonotype occurred a few times. This sequence joins TRBV19 and TRBJ1-1, with 8 bases fitting TRBD1. Germline V gene sequence: CDR1 LNHDA, CDR2 SQIVND (reference sequence). This CDR3 has 16 amino acids. After removal of 9 bases from V and 1 base from J, the junction contained 13 bases not matched to a gene. The CDR3 coding sequence is TGTGCCAGCAGCCCATTCCTCACAGGGGGGAACACTGAAGCTTTCTTT. Translated, it gives CASSPFLTGGNTEAFF. Supplemented by reference TRBV19 and TRBJ1-1, the full variable domain reads DGGITQSPKYLFRKEGQNVTLSCEQNLNHDAMYWYRQDPGQGLRLIYYSQIVNDFQKGDIAEGYSVSREKKESFPLTVTSAQKNPTAFYLCASSPFLTGGNTEAFFGQGTRLTVV.

This clonotype was seen a few times. The rearrangement joins TRBV5-1 to TRBJ2-7; 7 bases line up with TRBD2. The J segment lost 6 bases and the V segment lost 2 bases, leaving 2 bases of the junction unmatched. Germline CDR1 and CDR2: SGHRS and YFSETQ. This CDR3 comprises 12 residues. CDR3 coding DNA: TGCGCCAGCAGCTTCGGGGAGGGCGAGCAGTACTTC. Translating gives CASSFGEGEQYF. The full variable domain, its missing parts supplied by reference TRBV5-1 and TRBJ2-7, is KAGVTQTPRYLIKTRGQQVTLSCSPISGHRSVSWYQQTPGQGLQFLFEYFSETQRNKGNFPGRFSGRQFSNSRSEMNVSTLELGDSALYLCASSFGEGEQYFGPGTRLTVT.

The rearrangement links TRBV20-1 to TRBJ2-7, with 11 bases aligning to TRBD2. CDR3 length: 13 amino acids. The V gene's germline CDR1 is DFQATT and CDR2 SNEGSKA (reference sequence). V gave up 6 bases and J gave up 7 bases; unmatched junction bases: 8. CDR3 sequence reads: CSARSGRAKEQYF. In DNA, the CDR3 is TGCAGTGCGCGTAGCGGGAGGGCTAAGGAGCAGTACTTC.

This chain uses TRBV2 with TRBJ2-7, with 10 bases aligning to TRBD2. CDR3 length: 14 residues. V shed 6 bases and J 2 bases; nucleotides not matched to a gene: 4. The germline V gene encodes CDR1 SNHLY and CDR2 FYNNEI. CDR3 nucleotides: TGTGCCAGCAGGCGACTAGCGGGCACCTACGAGCAGTACTTC. Residues: CASRRLAGTYEQYF. The variable domain in full, completed from reference TRBV2 and TRBJ2-7, reads EPEVTQTPSHQVTQMGQEVILRCVPISNHLYFYWYRQILGQKVEFLVSFYNNEISEKSEIFDDQFSVERPDGSNFTLKIRSTKLEDSAMYFCASRRLAGTYEQYFGPGTRLTVT.

Many counts were recorded for this clonotype. The rearrangement links TRBV20-1 to TRBJ1-2; 8 bases map to TRBD1. V shed 2 bases, J shed 6 bases, and the junction held 2 bases outside the gene matches. CDR1 DFQATT and CDR2 SNEGSKA come from the germline V gene (reference sequence). This CDR3 is 12 amino acids long. This CDR3 is CSARPGGHGYTF. The CDR3 DNA reads TGCAGTGCTAGACCAGGGGGCCATGGCTACACCTTC.

The gene calls are TRBV28 and TRBJ1-5; D gene uncertain. V was clipped by 10 bases and J by 7 bases, with 17 bases between them. There are 13 residues in the CDR3. The germline V gene has CDR1 MDHEN and CDR2 SYDVKM. In DNA, the CDR3 is TGTGCCAACGCCCCTGGGGTGGGACAGCCCCAGCATTTT. Amino acid sequence: CANAPGVGQPQHF.

V gene TRBV7-9 combines with J gene TRBJ1-6, with D perhaps matching TRBD1 (5 bases). CDR3 length: 16 amino acids. From germline, CDR1 is SEHNR and CDR2 FQNEAQ (reference sequence). The V end lost 6 bases, the J end lost 9 bases, and 21 bases lay between the germline ends. CDR3 loop: CASSPRGGVLPSPLHF. The CDR3 coding sequence is TGTGCCAGCAGTCCTCGGGGGGGGGTACTCCCTTCACCCCTCCACTTT. The variable domain in full, with the rest retrieved from reference TRBV7-9 and TRBJ1-6, is DTGVSQNPRHKITKRGQNVTFRCDPISEHNRLYWYRQTLGQGPEFLTYFQNEAQLEKSRLLSDRFSAERPKGSFSTLEIQRTEQGDSAMYLCASSPRGGVLPSPLHFGNGTRLTVT.

Worth noting for this clonotype: A much larger clonotype is one base distant, so this may be a read error. V is TRBV2 and J is TRBJ1-5, with D maybe TRBD1 (5 bases). Germline loops: CDR1 SNHLY, CDR2 FYNNEI. The CDR3 is 17 amino acids. The CDR3 DNA follows: TGTACCAGCAGTAAGGGTGGGGCTTTTGGGAGCAATCAGCCCCAGCATTTT. Translated: CTSSKGGAFGSNQPQHF.